The rows below give T cell receptor beta chains drawn from one sample of a study of T-cell reconstitution after alpha-beta-depleted transplantation in children. TCRdb re-derived calls from the PCR reads in MiXCR, one entry per CDR3 protein. This sample carries about 640,000 distinct CDR3 sequences, around 13% of them seen once, and the ten largest clones take around 2.2%. This material consisted of PBMCs, mostly from graft donor cells, taken 360 days after TCRalphabeta/CD19-depleted stem cell transplant. The origin of the receptors is a male patient aged 10 to 17 who had a stem cell transplant for acute myeloid leukemia, so the T cells may come from the graft donor. The CDR3 runs from the conserved cysteine through the conserved F or W. D genes are given only for firm matches. Clone size is shown for a subset of rows, as once, few, many or a class of expanded clone.

>NA|TRBJ2-1|TRBV24-1|TRBD2
CATSDFPGLAGLNEQFF
TGTGCCACCAGTGATTTCCCTGGACTAGCGGGCCTCAATGAGCAGTTCTTC
>few|TRBJ2-7|TRBV3-1|NA
CASSQWTANYEQYF
TGTGCCAGCAGCCAATGGACTGCAAACTACGAGCAGTACTTC
>few|TRBJ2-1|TRBV29-1|TRBD2
CSVDRTSGLNEQFF
TGCAGCGTTGATCGGACTAGCGGGCTCAATGAGCAGTTCTTC
>few|TRBJ1-2|TRBV10-3|NA
CAIRMTTTNRYGYTF
TGTGCCATCAGAATGACAACGACTAACCGCTATGGCTACACCTTC
>many|TRBJ2-1|TRBV4-2|NA
CASSQDWSGSNNEQFF
TGTGCCAGCAGCCAAGATTGGAGCGGGTCCAACAATGAGCAGTTCTTC
>NA|TRBJ2-7|TRBV5-1|TRBD2
CASSLAGELSYEQYF
TGCGCCAGCAGCTTAGCGGGAGAGCTCTCCTACGAGCAGTACTTC
>few|TRBJ2-2|TRBV5-1|TRBD2
CASSLMTTSGIEITGELFF
TGCGCCAGCAGCTTGATGACGACTAGCGGGATAGAAATCACCGGGGAGCTGTTTTTT
>NA|TRBJ2-5|TRBV30|TRBD1
CAWSVRDRVVNGETQYF
TGTGCCTGGAGTGTCCGGGACAGGGTCGTGAATGGAGAGACCCAGTACTTC
>NA|TRBJ2-5|TRBV28|NA
CASSTSDFGRPQETQYF
TGTGCCAGCAGTACCTCGGACTTCGGGAGACCCCAAGAGACCCAGTACTTC
>few|TRBJ2-3|TRBV5-1|TRBD2
CASSLVGAGTTDTQYF
TGCGCCAGCAGCTTGGTAGGAGCGGGGACCACAGATACGCAGTATTTT
>NA|TRBJ2-7|TRBV19|NA
CASSEVPRGYEQYF
TGTGCCAGTAGTGAAGTACCCAGGGGCTACGAGCAGTACTTC
>many|TRBJ2-5|TRBV5-4|NA
CASSLDMGREETQYF
TGTGCCAGCAGCTTGGATATGGGCAGAGAAGAGACCCAGTACTTC
>few|TRBJ2-1|TRBV29-1|TRBD2
CSAGASGGNEQFF
TGCAGCGCTGGGGCTAGCGGGGGAAATGAGCAGTTCTTC
>many|TRBJ2-1|TRBV29-1|NA
CSVEGAPSYNEQFF
TGCAGCGTTGAAGGGGCACCCTCCTACAATGAGCAGTTCTTC
>few|TRBJ2-7|TRBV27|TRBD1
CASSRKPGQGAGEQYF
TGTGCCAGCAGTCGAAAACCGGGACAGGGGGCCGGCGAGCAGTACTTC
>NA|TRBJ2-5|TRBV6-9|TRBD2
CASSYISSGHQETQYF
TGTGCCAGCAGTTATATTTCTAGCGGGCACCAAGAGACCCAGTACTTC
>few|TRBJ2-7|TRBV7-2|TRBD2
CASSTGTSGLSSYEQYF
TGTGCCAGCAGCACCGGGACTAGCGGGCTCAGCTCCTACGAGCAGTACTTC
>many|TRBJ2-2|TRBV29-1|NA
CSGGTGLSGTGELFF
TGCAGCGGGGGAACCGGACTCTCCGGGACCGGGGAGCTGTTTTTT
>NA|TRBJ2-1|TRBV24-1|NA
CATSDLAGKSYNEQFF
TGTGCCACCAGTGATTTGGCGGGGAAATCCTACAATGAGCAGTTCTTC
>many|TRBJ2-1|TRBV7-3|NA
CASSLMGTSSYSYNEQFF
TGTGCCAGCAGTCTAATGGGTACTAGCAGCTATTCCTACAATGAGCAGTTCTTC
>many|TRBJ1-3|TRBV28|NA
CASSLFRGTGNTIYF
TGTGCCAGCAGTTTATTTAGGGGAACTGGAAACACCATATATTTT
>NA|TRBJ1-2|TRBV7-9|NA
CASSDRQALGGYTF
TGTGCCAGCAGCGATCGACAGGCCTTGGGGGGCTACACCTTC
>once|TRBJ1-4|TRBV20-1|TRBD1
CCARQGSNEKLFF
TGCTGTGCTAGACAGGGTTCTAATGAAAAACTGTTTTTT
>NA|TRBJ2-5|TRBV12-3/TRBV12-4|TRBD1
CASSLGPTGKETQYF
TGTGCCAGCAGTCTAGGGCCGACAGGGAAGGAGACCCAGTACTTC
>few|TRBJ2-7|TRBV4-3|TRBD2
CASSQGASGRAPWGEQYF
TGCGCCAGCAGCCAAGGGGCGAGCGGGAGGGCCCCCTGGGGGGAGCAGTACTTC
>many|TRBJ2-1|TRBV5-1|NA
CASSPTRDPFNEQFF
TGCGCCAGCAGCCCGACGAGGGACCCTTTCAATGAGCAGTTCTTC
>many|TRBJ1-6|TRBV20-1|NA
CSARQGSPLHF
TGCAGTGCTAGACAGGGTTCACCCCTCCACTTT
>many|TRBJ2-7|TRBV7-2|NA
CASSLSWGTSYEQYF
TGTGCCAGCAGCTTATCTTGGGGGACCTCCTACGAGCAGTACTTC
>NA|TRBJ2-2|TRBV2|NA
CASSPGLTLTGELFF
TGTGCCAGCAGTCCGGGACTTACCCTTACCGGGGAGCTGTTTTTT
>many|TRBJ2-1|TRBV30|NA
CAWSPTSYNEQFF
TGTGCCTGGAGTCCGACTTCCTACAATGAGCAGTTCTTC
>NA|TRBJ2-7|TRBV2|TRBD2
CASSAGTSVSYEQYF
TGTGCCAGCAGCGCCGGGACTAGCGTTTCCTACGAGCAGTACTTC
>NA|TRBJ2-5|TRBV11-3|NA
CASSLTYREETQYF
TGTGCCAGCAGCCTCACATACAGGGAAGAGACCCAGTACTTC
>NA|TRBJ2-7|TRBV30|TRBD1
CAGDPQGAYEQYF
TGTGCTGGAGACCCACAGGGGGCCTACGAGCAGTACTTC